This T cell receptor (beta chain) was captured by sequencing in a study of regulatory T cells in long-lasting Graves disease. Sequencing libraries for TCR beta were prepared with iRepertoire HTBI primers and Arm-PCR of CDR3 regions. TCRdb called the multiplex PCR reads again in MiXCR, with one record for every CDR3 protein. Here the sample spans some 280,000 distinct CDR3 sequences, 20% to 25% being singletons. The germline V gene has CDR1 LGHDT and CDR2 YNNKEL (reference sequence). CDR3 size: 12 residues. Regarding the study as a whole: Analyses excluded thyroid tissue, covering peripheral blood alone.

This clonotype has more than one count but fewer than ten. Its antigen is not identified. A much more abundant neighbour one base away suggests this may be a read error. The time point denotes: persistent/refractory GD, antithyroid drugs over 5 years with positive TRAb. From RNA extracted from PBMCs, the TCR library was made. The rearrangement uses TRBV3-1 and TRBJ2-2; tentatively, D is TRBD2 (5 bases). Here the sequenced sample was peripheral blood mononuclear cells (PBMCs), taken when the disease was refractory, from a patient treated with antithyroid drugs. This TCR was recovered from a female donor with Graves disease. The CDR3 loop is CASSQNTGELVF. For the CDR3, the DNA is TGTGCCAGCAGCCAGAACACCGGGGAGCTGGTTTTT.